This entry lists 17 T cell receptor beta chains sequenced from one sample in a study of T cells in women clearing cervical HPV infection. Using immunoSEQ multiplex PCR, the repertoire was profiled, and TCRdb retains in-frame clones only, with some absent. This table lists 40,000 to 55,000 clones. The sequenced sample consisted of blood buffy coat. Receptors originate from a woman aged 18 to 75 with a cervical HPV16 infection that either progressed to CIN3+ or cleared (not recorded which).

The part of the CDR3 DNA that was read is TGTGCCAGCAGCTTTCGACAGGGTTGGGGC. Translation gives CASSFRQGWG. The complete CDR3 reads CASSFRQGWGYTF. The chain recombines TRBV11-2 with TRBJ1-2, with 7 bases aligning to TRBD1. The CDR3 end is not reached by the read, which stops 3 residues before it; the germline J gene fills it in. The CDR3 has 13 amino acids. The germline V gene has CDR1 SGHAT and CDR2 FQNNGV. The full variable domain, rest sourced from reference TRBV11-2 and TRBJ1-2, is EAGVAQSPRYKIIEKRQSVAFWCNPISGHATLYWYQQILGQGPKLLIQFQNNGVVDDSQLPKDRFSAERLKGVDSTLKIQPAKLEDSAVYLCASSFRQGWGYTFGSGTRLTVV.

About this clone: From the germline J gene comes the end of the CDR3, since the read stops 3 residues before it. This rearrangement joins TRBV20-1 to TRBJ2-1; TRBD2 matches at 12 bases. V shed 2 bases, J shed 0 bases, and the junction held 2 bases outside the gene matches. The germline CDR1 and CDR2 sequences are DFQATT and SNEGSKA (reference sequence). There are 16 residues in the CDR3. Incomplete CDR3 DNA: TGCAGTGCTAGACTAGCGGGGGGGTACTCCTACAATGAG. Its protein is CSARLAGGYSYNE. The full-length CDR3 reads as CSARLAGGYSYNEQFF.

Worth noting for this clone: The CDR3 is cut off 3 residues early in the read; its end comes from the germline J gene. J is TRBJ2-3 and V is TRBV11-2, with D perhaps TRBD2 (6 bases). CDR1 is SGHAT and CDR2 is FQNNGV in the germline V gene. V was trimmed by 6 bases and J by 8 bases, leaving 12 bases between them. The CDR3 length is 12 residues. Partial CDR3 DNA: TGTGCCAGCAGTCCGGAGGGGAGTACG. Translation: CASSPEGST. The complete CDR3 protein is CASSPEGSTQYF. The full variable domain, rest sourced from reference TRBV11-2 and TRBJ2-3, is EAGVAQSPRYKIIEKRQSVAFWCNPISGHATLYWYQQILGQGPKLLIQFQNNGVVDDSQLPKDRFSAERLKGVDSTLKIQPAKLEDSAVYLCASSPEGSTQYFGPGTRLTVL.

About this clone itself: Read data end 3 residues before the CDR3 end; the end is taken from the germline J gene. V is TRBV11-3 and J is TRBJ2-3; D not resolved. The CDR3 length is 15 residues. The germline V and J ends were trimmed by 4 bases and 0 bases, with 11 bases remaining between them. CDR1 is SGHNT, CDR2 YENEEA, per germline. Incomplete CDR3 DNA: TGTGCCAGCAGCTCCGGTGGCGGTAGCACAGATACG. This encodes CASSSGGGSTDT. The full CDR3 reads CASSSGGGSTDTQYF.

To note about this clone: The CDR3 extends 3 residues past the end of the read, so its final part is completed from the germline J gene. The gene calls are TRBV18 and TRBJ1-2, with unresolved D. This CDR3 is 14 amino acids long. Germline loops: CDR1 KGHSH, CDR2 LQKENI. CDR3 amino acids: CASSRTSGSNDYTF. The sequenced CDR3 bases are TGTGCCAGCTCAAGGACTAGCGGGAGTAATGAC.

Note on this clone: The read falls 3 residues short of the CDR3 end, and the missing part is taken from the germline J gene. V gene TRBV20-1 combines with J gene TRBJ2-1; maybe TRBD2 (7 bases). The CDR3 sequence is 14 residues long. The V end was cut by 3 bases, the J end by 5 bases, with 14 bases between. Germline CDR1 reads DFQATT; CDR2 reads SNEGSKA (reference sequence). The covered CDR3 bases are TGCAGTGCTAGTAGGGGGGGATGGGACAATGAG. Encoded protein: CSASRGGWDNE. The whole CDR3 reads CSASRGGWDNEQFF.

Note on this clone: The CDR3 end is not reached by the read, which stops 3 residues before it; the germline J gene fills it in. The J gene is TRBJ1-2, the V gene TRBV2; 8 bases fit TRBD1. The CDR3 covers 13 residues. Germline CDR1 and CDR2: SNHLY and FYNNEI. The CDR3 loop is CASRDRERGGYTF. CDR3 DNA (partial): TGTGCCAGCAGGGACAGGGAGAGGGGCGGC.

On this clone: The CDR3 extends 3 residues past the end of the read, so its final part is completed from the germline J gene. The chain is built from TRBV7-9 and TRBJ1-2, with a weak D call TRBD1 (6 bases). The CDR3 consists of 14 residues. Germline V lookup: CDR1 SEHNR, CDR2 FQNEAQ (reference sequence). The part of the CDR3 DNA that was read is TGTGCCAGCAGCTTAGAGCAGGGGCGCGGGGGC. It codes for CASSLEQGRGG. The complete CDR3 reads CASSLEQGRGGYTF. Together with reference TRBV7-9 and TRBJ1-2, the CDR3 gives the full variable domain: DTGVSQNPRHKITKRGQNVTFRCDPISEHNRLYWYRQTLGQGPEFLTYFQNEAQLEKSRLLSDRFSAERPKGSFSTLEIQRTEQGDSAMYLCASSLEQGRGGYTFGSGTRLTVV.

Comment on this clone: An end of the junction differs from the germline gene, which may be a read error. The read finishes 3 residues shy of the CDR3 end, and the germline J gene is used to complete it. The V call is TRBV7-3, the J call TRBJ2-1; perhaps TRBD1 as D (6 bases). CDR3 length equals 15 residues. From germline, CDR1 is SGHTA and CDR2 FQGTGA. The CDR3 loop is CASSFVGTPYNEQFF. The part of the CDR3 DNA that was read is TGTGCCAGTAGCTTTGTTGGGACACCCTACAATGAG.

Comments on this clone: The sequence runs out 3 residues before the end of the CDR3; the remainder is reconstructed from the germline J gene. The rearrangement uses TRBV23-1 and TRBJ2-5; TRBD2 aligns across 9 bases. TRBV23-1 is assigned to the ORF class and has an uncertain function. The CDR3 runs to 20 residues. V lost 4 bases to trimming and J lost 5 bases; unmatched junction nucleotides: 23. CDR3 DNA, as far as it was read: TGCGCCAGCAGTCTCGCTAGCGGCCCAGCGGGGGGCCCACCCAGGGAGACC. Translation: CASSLASGPAGGPPRET. The entire CDR3 protein is CASSLASGPAGGPPRETQYF.

Details on this clone: The read ends 3 residues early relative to the CDR3; the germline J gene fills the gap. The V call is TRBV4-1, the J call TRBJ2-3, with unresolved D. CDR1 is MGHRA, CDR2 YSYEKL, per germline. This CDR3 spans 13 amino acids. V lost 3 bases and J lost 3, with 7 bases in between. The CDR3 DNA, read in part, is TGCGCCAGCAGCCATCCCAGGACAGATACG. Its translation: CASSHPRTDT. The complete CDR3 protein is CASSHPRTDTQYF.

As regards this clone: The read is 3 residues too short to cover the CDR3 end, so that end is filled in from the germline J gene. The chain couples TRBV18 to TRBJ1-5; D call uncertain. CDR3 length equals 11 residues. Deletions cut 6 bases from V and 9 bases from J, with 9 bases between. The germline gives CDR1 KGHSH, CDR2 LQKENI. Partial CDR3 DNA: TGTGCCAGCTCGCGGTTGCGGCCC. Protein: CASSRLRP. The entire CDR3 protein is CASSRLRPQHF.

As regards this clone: The read ends 3 residues shy of where the CDR3 ends; the end is completed using the germline J gene. The chain employs TRBV19 and TRBJ1-3; TRBD1 matches 10 bases. There are 16 residues in the CDR3. Unmatched junction bases numbered 9, after V lost 7 bases and J lost 3 bases. Germline assignment: CDR1 LNHDA and CDR2 SQIVND (reference sequence). The CDR3 here is CASKRQGARVGNTIYF. CDR3 DNA, as far as it was read: TGTGCCAGTAAGAGACAGGGGGCCCGCGTTGGAAACACC.

A note on this clone: Coverage ceases 3 residues before the CDR3 finishes, and the germline J gene fills in the end. The chain recombines TRBV4-1 with TRBJ1-4; TRBD1 matches 8 bases. V gave up 0 bases and J gave up 7 bases; unmatched junction bases: 13. Germline CDR1 and CDR2: MGHRA and YSYEKL. The CDR3 sequence is 18 residues long. The CDR3 reads CASSQESGSGTGGEKLFF. Incomplete CDR3 DNA: TGCGCCAGCAGCCAAGAAAGCGGTTCCGGGACAGGAGGTGAAAAA.

This CDR3 reads CASKSQTGELFF. The CDR3 bases that were read are TGTGCCAGCAAAAGTCAGACCGGGGAG. J is TRBJ2-2 and V is TRBV6-4, with unresolved D. The read is 3 residues too short to cover the CDR3 end, so that end is filled in from the germline J gene. V was clipped by 7 bases and J by 5 bases, with 8 bases between them. Per the germline V gene, CDR1 is MRHNA and CDR2 is SNTAGT. This CDR3 is 12 amino acids long.

In regard to this clone: The CDR3 goes on 3 residues after the read ends, and that part is filled in from the germline J gene. V gene TRBV7-2 combines with J gene TRBJ2-1; a weak D match, TRBD1 (5 bases). Germline V gene lookup returns CDR1 SGHTA and CDR2 FQGNSA. Trimming removed 3 bases from V and 5 bases from J, with 11 bases in between. CDR3 size: 14 residues. The CDR3 DNA, read in part, is TGTGCCAGCAGCTTGGCTGGGGCGAACAATGAG. This codes for CASSLAGANNE. The CDR3 in its entirety is CASSLAGANNEQFF.

With regard to this clone: Read coverage stops 3 residues before the CDR3 terminus; the germline J gene supplies the remainder. J is TRBJ1-1 and V is TRBV7-6, with TRBD1 as a possible D gene (6 bases). Trimming stripped 4 bases from V and 1 base from J, with 7 bases between. The CDR3 covers 13 residues. Germline V lookup: CDR1 SGHVS, CDR2 FNYEAQ. CDR3 bases read: TGTGCCAGCAGCTCGGACAGGAACACTGAA. This translates into CASSSDRNTE. The full CDR3 sequence reads CASSSDRNTEAFF.